The present entry profiles one TCR beta chain with its context. The antigen is undetermined. The data were obtained in a study of T cell repertoires in cytomegalovirus infection. Study details: CMV epitopes in the study were HLA-C-restricted (recently identified) and HLA-B-restricted (well studied). General study points: The study identified carriers of CMV plus the relevant HLA from cumulative public TCR beta family frequency. The study found HLA-C-restricted CMV-specific TCR beta clonotypes dominating the ex vivo response.

Germline lookup yields CDR1 SQVTM and CDR2 ANQGSEA. With V trimmed by 6 bases and J by 3 bases, 6 bases remained unmatched. CDR3 size: 14 residues. TCRdb re-derived calls from the reads in MiXCR, one entry per CDR3 protein. The sample contains approximately 730,000 distinct CDR3 sequences, around 32% of which appear only once. The source is a human donor in good health (CMV status not recorded). Some clones in this sample may be carry-over from other donors' samples. The input for sequencing was cultured PBMCs, taken from culture after CMV antigen stimulation. The chain joins TRBV29-1 to TRBJ2-1, with 9 nucleotides matching TRBD2. CDR3: CSVLAGEYYNEQFF. The CDR3 nucleotides are TGCAGCGTCTTAGCGGGAGAGTACTACAATGAGCAGTTCTTC.